This T cell receptor (beta chain) was sequenced during a study of blood T cells in healthy people across ages. This clonotype was counted only a few times. Combining a sample-barcoded 5' primer with a J-beta primer mix, a second PCR ran for roughly 7 to 12 cycles. TCRdb itself ran the 5' RACE reads through MiXCR, one entry per CDR3 protein. The profile shows approximately 670,000 distinct CDR3 sequences, approximately 40% of them singletons. Per germline, CDR1 SGHAT and CDR2 FQNNGV. V dropped 2 bases and J dropped 6 bases, with 12 bases sitting between them. CDR3 length: 14 residues. What was sequenced was blood. This TCR derives from a man older than 75 in good health. V is TRBV11-2 and J is TRBJ2-3; D might be TRBD2 (5 bases). The CDR3 sequence is CASSLSFSADTQYF. The CDR3 DNA sequence: TGTGCCAGCAGCTTATCTTTTAGCGCGGATACGCAGTATTTT.